This is a list of T cell receptor beta chains from one sample in a study of blood T cells in healthy people across ages. TCRdb ran MiXCR on the 5' RACE reads and lists one entry per CDR3 protein. The table shows around 1,500,000 distinct CDR3 sequences, with roughly 45% occurring only once. Sequenced sample: blood. The receptors shown here come from a woman aged 18-30 years in good health. CDR3s include the opening cysteine and the closing phenylalanine or tryptophan. Fields, in order: V gene, clone size, J gene, D gene, CDR3 protein, CDR3 DNA. D genes are given only for firm matches. Some rows mark clone size as missing; the rest say once, few, many or name a class of expanded clone.

>TRBV5-1|NA|TRBJ2-4|TRBD2
CASSLGGSPNIQYF
TGCGCCAGCAGTTTGGGAGGGTCCCCAAACATTCAGTACTTC
>TRBV30|NA|TRBJ2-7|TRBD1
CAWERGQAPYEQYF
TGTGCCTGGGAACGGGGACAGGCCCCCTACGAGCAGTACTTC
>TRBV5-1|NA|TRBJ2-3|TRBD1
CASSFWDRNTDTQYF
TGCGCCAGCAGCTTTTGGGACAGGAATACAGATACGCAGTATTTT
>TRBV6-6|NA|TRBJ2-1|TRBD2
CASSYGRAGNHNEQFF
TGTGCCAGCAGTTACGGTCGAGCGGGAAATCACAATGAGCAGTTCTTC
>TRBV6-5|NA|TRBJ2-7|NA
CASSYGQSGNYEQYF
TGTGCCAGCAGTTACGGACAATCCGGAAACTACGAGCAGTACTTC
>TRBV3-1|NA|TRBJ2-7|NA
CASSWTAPSYEQYF
TGTGCCAGCAGTTGGACAGCGCCTTCCTACGAGCAGTACTTC
>TRBV21-1|NA|TRBJ2-7|NA
CASSKILRERYEQYF
TGTGCCAGCAGCAAAATCCTAAGGGAACGGTACGAGCAGTACTTC
>TRBV25-1|NA|TRBJ2-7|TRBD2
CASSEFFPPRTSGSYEQYF
TGTGCCAGCAGTGAATTTTTCCCCCCTCGGACTAGCGGATCCTACGAGCAGTACTTC
>TRBV11-2|NA|TRBJ2-3|TRBD1
CASSPGRWDSNTDTRYF
TGTGCCAGCAGCCCCGGCCGATGGGACAGCAACACAGATACGCGGTATTTT
>TRBV11-2|NA|TRBJ2-7|NA
CAGSLMRGSGSYEQYF
TGTGCCGGCAGCTTAATGAGGGGATCGGGATCCTACGAGCAGTACTTC
>TRBV6-5|NA|TRBJ2-4|TRBD1
CASSYLTTGVNIQYF
TGTGCCAGCAGTTACCTTACAACAGGGGTAAACATTCAGTACTTC
>TRBV7-2|NA|TRBJ2-3|TRBD2
CASSSREQADTQYF
TGTGCCAGCAGCTCGCGGGAGCAGGCAGATACGCAGTATTTT
>TRBV19|NA|TRBJ2-7|TRBD1
CASSIGRDSTYEQYF
TGTGCCAGTAGTATAGGTCGGGACAGCACCTACGAGCAGTACTTC
>TRBV27|NA|TRBJ1-5|TRBD1
CASRQGYSNQPQHF
TGTGCCAGCCGACAGGGCTATAGCAATCAGCCCCAGCATTTT
>TRBV20-1|many|TRBJ2-3|TRBD2
CSARASPAGGDTQYF
TGCAGTGCTAGAGCGTCCCCAGCGGGAGGTGATACGCAGTATTTT
>TRBV7-7|NA|TRBJ2-5|NA
CASSPGGGRETQYF
TGTGCCAGCAGCCCTGGAGGGGGTCGAGAGACCCAGTACTTC
>TRBV20-1|NA|TRBJ2-3|TRBD2
CSPEGTSGRASTDTQYF
TGCAGTCCGGAAGGGACTAGCGGGAGGGCTAGCACAGATACGCAGTATTTT
>TRBV27|NA|TRBJ2-5|NA
CASRFAHQETQYF
TGTGCCAGCCGTTTTGCGCACCAAGAGACCCAGTACTTC
>TRBV6-5|NA|TRBJ2-3|TRBD2
CASSYSRGGGAASTDTQYF
TGTGCCAGCAGTTACTCGAGGGGCGGGGGGGCCGCGAGCACAGATACGCAGTATTTT
>TRBV6-1|NA|TRBJ2-7|NA
CASSDRQATYEQYF
TGTGCCAGCAGTGACCGACAGGCTACCTACGAGCAGTACTTC
>TRBV5-1|NA|TRBJ2-7|NA
CASSPGQDLIHEQYF
TGCGCCAGCAGCCCTGGGCAGGACTTGATCCACGAGCAGTACTTC
>TRBV25-1|NA|TRBJ1-2|NA
CASSEFFGGGYTF
TGTGCCAGCAGTGAATTTTTTGGTGGTGGCTACACCTTC
>TRBV7-2|NA|TRBJ2-5|NA
CAGSPRTETETQYF
TGTGCCGGCAGCCCAAGGACTGAAACGGAGACCCAGTACTTC
>TRBV5-1|NA|TRBJ1-1|NA
CASSKGPGAEAFF
TGCGCCAGCAGCAAGGGACCTGGGGCTGAAGCTTTCTTT
>TRBV5-5|NA|TRBJ2-1|NA
CASSPELGGIYTEQFF
TGTGCCAGCAGCCCCGAGTTGGGTGGGATCTACACTGAGCAGTTCTTC
>TRBV25-1|NA|TRBJ1-1|NA
CASSDSQGPEAFF
TGTGCCAGCAGTGACAGCCAGGGGCCAGAAGCTTTCTTT
>TRBV28|few|TRBJ2-7|TRBD2
CASSFPSSGGLYEQYF
TGTGCCAGCAGTTTCCCTTCTAGCGGAGGCCTCTACGAGCAGTACTTC
>TRBV6-5|few|TRBJ2-1|TRBD2
CASSREGYEQFF
TGTGCCAGCAGCCGGGAGGGGTATGAGCAGTTCTTC
>TRBV7-2|NA|TRBJ2-7|NA
CASSPGLGSSYEQYF
TGTGCCAGCAGCCCGGGACTGGGCAGCTCCTACGAGCAGTACTTC
>TRBV7-9|few|TRBJ2-5|TRBD2
CASSSSSPSSGRGNEQYF
TGTGCCAGCAGCTCTTCTTCCCCCTCTAGCGGGAGAGGCAATGAGCAGTACTTC
>TRBV9|NA|TRBJ2-7|TRBD1
CASSAQGATGVYEQYF
TGTGCCAGCAGCGCCCAGGGGGCGACAGGGGTATACGAGCAGTACTTC
>TRBV30|NA|TRBJ1-6|TRBD1
CAWRTGQGNSPPHF
TGTGCCTGGAGGACGGGACAGGGGAATTCACCCCCCCACTTT
>TRBV25-1|few|TRBJ1-2|NA
CASGEMDRYYGYTF
TGTGCCAGCGGCGAAATGGACCGCTACTATGGCTACACCTTC
>TRBV28|NA|TRBJ1-5|NA
CASSLEWYQPQHF
TGTGCCAGCAGTTTAGAATGGTATCAGCCCCAGCATTTT
>TRBV7-8|few|TRBJ2-3|TRBD2
CASIGLAGRRTDTQYF
TGTGCCAGCATCGGACTAGCGGGCCGTCGCACAGATACGCAGTATTTT
>TRBV27|NA|TRBJ2-1|TRBD2
CASSLSSSGRSNNEQFF
TGTGCCAGCAGTTTATCGTCTAGCGGGAGGTCTAACAATGAGCAGTTCTTC
>TRBV6-5|few|TRBJ2-7|NA
CAGTEYLQGGTEQYF
TGTGCCGGTACCGAATATCTACAGGGCGGCACGGAGCAGTACTTC
>TRBV15|few|TRBJ1-2|NA
CATSFGGDYGYTF
TGTGCCACCAGCTTTGGCGGGGACTATGGCTACACCTTC
>TRBV12-3/TRBV12-4|few|TRBJ1-2|TRBD1
CASRAAGTGSGYGYTF
TGTGCCAGCAGAGCTGCCGGGACAGGGAGCGGATACGGCTACACCTTC
>TRBV27|few|TRBJ2-1|TRBD2
CASSLSGLAGGPSYNEQFF
TGTGCCAGCAGTTTATCGGGTCTAGCGGGGGGTCCCTCCTACAATGAGCAGTTCTTC
>TRBV15|NA|TRBJ2-1|NA
CATSRDLGLIEQFF
TGTGCCACCAGCAGAGATCTCGGGCTTATTGAGCAGTTCTTC
>TRBV6-5|once|TRBJ2-1|NA
CASSYLLGRHEQFF
TGTGCCAGCAGTTACCTTCTAGGCCGCCACGAGCAGTTCTTC
>TRBV3-1|NA|TRBJ2-7|NA
CASSQAQQAYEQYF
TGTGCCAGCAGCCAGGCCCAGCAGGCCTACGAGCAGTACTTC
>TRBV21-1|NA|TRBJ2-5|NA
CASGTVGKGSYEQYF
NA
>TRBV12-3/TRBV12-4|few|TRBJ1-2|NA
CASSFSGKGINGYTF
TGTGCCAGCAGTTTTTCTGGTAAAGGAATCAATGGCTACACCTTC
>TRBV4-1|few|TRBJ2-3|NA
CASSQARTASSTDTQYF
TGCGCCAGCAGCCAGGCCAGGACAGCCTCTAGCACAGATACGCAGTATTTT